Listed below are T cell receptor beta chains from one sample, sequenced in a study of blood T cell repertoires in COVID-19. Measured with immunoSEQ multiplex PCR; TCRdb has only the in-frame clones, and not every one. This table holds 250,000 to 300,000 clones, around 86% found once. Sequenced sample: peripheral blood. Receptors were obtained from a woman aged 55 to 70 with active or convalescent COVID-19. Both conserved end residues are part of each CDR3.

TRBV27,TRBJ2-1,CASNTEGEQFF
TRBV6-5,TRBJ2-3,CASSLGLRGVRDTQYF
TRBV11-3,TRBJ2-1,CASSLDLDGDRPTLSYNEQFF
TRBV11-2,TRBJ2-7,CASSWGGGSYEQYF
TRBV2,TRBJ1-2,CASSEAVTFRFGVHGYTF
TRBV7-2,TRBJ2-5,CASSPPGLTLGTQYF
TRBV5-1,TRBJ2-3,CASSFEGGGPDTQYF
TRBV9,TRBJ2-3,CASSVEGTGFTDTQYF
TRBV24-1,TRBJ1-2,CATGDRDSGYTF
TRBV7-8,TRBJ1-5,CASSISGVAPNQPQHF
TRBV7-3,TRBJ2-1,CASSPVRGSYNEQFF
TRBV20-1,TRBJ2-5,CSASGRQELQETQYF
TRBV18,TRBJ1-2,CASSPAGQGAGGYTF
TRBV6-5,TRBJ2-3,CAGAQTRTSTDTQYF
TRBV5-1,TRBJ1-2,CASSLGQNYGYTF